Listed below are T cell receptor beta chains from one sample, sequenced in a study of shared clonotypes between healthy human individuals. Profiling relied on immunoSEQ multiplex PCR, and the TCRdb table lists in-frame clones only, not all of them. The sample consists of 2 million to 2.5 million clones, nearly 97% of them appearing once. Material: naive CD4+ T cells sorted from blood. Source of these receptors: a man between 18 and 35 years old in good health. The CDR3 runs from the conserved cysteine through the conserved F or W. The D gene is left open where the match is weak. Clone size is not always given. Where it is, it says once, few, many or a class for expanded clones.

V	length	J	size	D	DNA	CDR3
TRBV5-6	13	TRBJ2-3	NA	NA	TGTGCCAGCAGCTTCCAGGGCTCAGATACGCAGTATTTT	CASSFQGSDTQYF
TRBV5-1	14	TRBJ2-3	NA	NA	TGCGCCAGCAGCTTGCTAGTGGGCACAGATACGCAGTATTTT	CASSLLVGTDTQYF
TRBV18	14	TRBJ2-1	NA	TRBD1	TGTGCCAGCTCAGCGGACAGGGCCTACAATGAGCAGTTCTTC	CASSADRAYNEQFF
TRBV29-1	14	TRBJ2-7	NA	TRBD2	TGCAGCGTTGGACTAGCGGGAGTGGTCTACGAGCAGTACTTC	CSVGLAGVVYEQYF
TRBV5-1	17	TRBJ2-7	NA	TRBD2	TGCGCCAGCAGCCTAAAAAGAGGACTAGCGGGAACCTACGAGCAGTACTTC	CASSLKRGLAGTYEQYF
TRBV5-8	13	TRBJ1-2	NA	NA	TGTGCCAGCAGCACGGGCCCATGGTCGGGCTACACCTTC	CASSTGPWSGYTF
TRBV10-3	15	TRBJ2-1	NA	TRBD2	TGTGCCATCTCCCCCCGGGAGGGTAACTACAATGAGCAGTTCTTC	CAISPREGNYNEQFF
TRBV7-2	14	TRBJ1-3	NA	NA	TGTGCCAGCCGTGAGGGGTACTCTGGAAACACCATATATTTT	CASREGYSGNTIYF
TRBV27	12	TRBJ2-2	NA	NA	TGTGCCAGCAGGAGGGACACCGGGGAGCTGTTTTTT	CASRRDTGELFF
TRBV28	13	TRBJ2-3	NA	NA	TGTGCCAGCAGTTTGGTCGGCACAGATACGCAGTATTTT	CASSLVGTDTQYF
TRBV10-3	15	TRBJ2-7	NA	TRBD1	TGTGCCATCAGTACAGAGGGGGCCTTTAATTACGAGCAGTACTTC	CAISTEGAFNYEQYF
TRBV7-2	12	TRBJ1-1	NA	TRBD1	TGTGCCAGCAGCTTACGGACAGGGGAAGCTTTCTTT	CASSLRTGEAFF
TRBV4-1	14	TRBJ2-7	few	TRBD1	TGCGCCAGCAGCCAGGTCGACAGGGGGCGGGAGCAGTACTTC	CASSQVDRGREQYF
TRBV25-1	15	TRBJ2-2	NA	TRBD1	TGTGCCAGCAGTCCCTGGACAGGGGGCACCGGGGAGCTGTTTTTT	CASSPWTGGTGELFF
TRBV29-1	15	TRBJ2-1	NA	TRBD2	TGCAGCGTTGAATCGATTAGCGGGAGTGGCAATGAGCAGTTCTTC	CSVESISGSGNEQFF
TRBV7-2	15	TRBJ2-5	NA	TRBD2	TGTGCCAGCAGCTTAGTGGGACTAGTTCGAGAGACCCAGTACTTC	CASSLVGLVRETQYF
TRBV9	16	TRBJ2-1	NA	NA	TGTGCCAGCAGCCCCCCGGGACTCACATCCTACAATGAGCAGTTCTTC	CASSPPGLTSYNEQFF
TRBV19	15	TRBJ1-2	NA	NA	TGTGCCAGTACTTCAAGTACAGGCCCTAACTATGGCTACACCTTC	CASTSSTGPNYGYTF
TRBV10-3	15	TRBJ1-6	NA	TRBD1	TGTGCCATCAGTGCGGGACAGCCTTATAATTCACCCCTCCACTTT	CAISAGQPYNSPLHF
TRBV18	14	TRBJ1-2	NA	NA	TGTGCCAGCTCACCAGAAGAAAAGGACTATGGCTACACCTTC	CASSPEEKDYGYTF
TRBV30	11	TRBJ1-2	NA	NA	TGTGCCTACCTACGGAACTATGGCTACACCTTC	CAYLRNYGYTF
TRBV9	14	TRBJ2-7	once	NA	TGTGCCAGCAGCGTAGGGGAAGGACCCTACGAGCAGTACTTC	CASSVGEGPYEQYF
TRBV28	16	TRBJ1-6	NA	TRBD1	TGTGCCAGCAGCACAACAGGGGGCGGGTATAATTCACCCCTCCACTTT	CASSTTGGGYNSPLHF